The 10 T cell receptor beta chains below were found in one sample sequenced in a study of blood T cell repertoires in COVID-19. Using immunoSEQ multiplex PCR, the repertoire was profiled, and TCRdb retains in-frame clones only, with some absent. The repertoire has roughly 260,000 clones, approximately 86% of them found once; the top ten carry around 9.1%. The sequenced sample was peripheral blood. Receptors originate from a middle-aged man who had recovered from COVID-19.

The V call is TRBV7-9, the J call TRBJ2-4; D possibly corresponds to TRBD2 (6 bases). Germline V gene sequence: CDR1 SEHNR, CDR2 FQNEAQ (reference sequence). V was trimmed by 0 bases and J by 4 bases, leaving 13 bases between them. This CDR3 spans 16 amino acids. The CDR3 protein is CASSLAGGPQKNIQYF. The CDR3 DNA sequence: TGTGCCAGCAGCTTAGCGGGGGGACCTCAAAAAAACATTCAGTACTTC.

The V call is TRBV5-4, the J call TRBJ2-1; 13 nucleotides align to TRBD2. This CDR3 comprises 16 residues. After removal of 4 bases from V and 4 bases from J, the junction contained 5 bases not matched to a gene. The germline V gene has CDR1 SGHNT and CDR2 YYREEE (reference sequence). This CDR3 reads CASSPRTSGRYNEQFF. CDR3 coding DNA: TGTGCCAGCAGCCCTCGGACTAGCGGGAGATACAATGAGCAGTTCTTC.

This sequence joins TRBV6-1 and TRBJ2-3; D remains ambiguous. Germline lookup yields CDR1 MNHNS and CDR2 SASEGT. CDR3 length: 15 residues. With 2 bases removed from V and 0 bases from J, the gap between germline ends came to 9 bases. CDR3 protein: CASSEFSASTDTQYF. CDR3 nucleotides: TGTGCCAGCAGTGAATTCAGCGCTAGCACAGATACGCAGTATTTT.

The chain links TRBV18 to TRBJ2-3; weak D call: TRBD2 (7 bases). Germline V gives CDR1 KGHSH, CDR2 LQKENI. The CDR3 runs to 18 residues. Between the trimmed V and J ends, which lost 4 bases and 2 bases, there was a span of 22 bases. The CDR3 sequence is CASSHQSFFAGATDTQYF. The CDR3, as DNA: TGTGCCAGCTCACACCAATCATTTTTCGCGGGGGCCACAGATACGCAGTATTTT.

The chain links TRBV5-1 to TRBJ2-1, with a possible D match to TRBD1 (6 bases). Trimming pared 6 bases from V and 8 bases from J, leaving 18 bases between. This CDR3 is 14 amino acids long. Germline-derived CDR1 and CDR2 are SGHRS and YFSETQ. The CDR3 protein is CASTKRYRDDEQFF. In DNA form, the CDR3 reads TGCGCCAGCACCAAACGGTACAGGGACGATGAGCAGTTCTTC. Variable domain in full (rest from reference TRBV5-1 and TRBJ2-1): KAGVTQTPRYLIKTRGQQVTLSCSPISGHRSVSWYQQTPGQGLQFLFEYFSETQRNKGNFPGRFSGRQFSNSRSEMNVSTLELGDSALYLCASTKRYRDDEQFFGPGTRLTVL.

J is TRBJ2-1 and V is TRBV10-3, with 9 bases identical to TRBD1. This CDR3 has 15 amino acids. CDR1 and CDR2 from the germline V gene are ENHRY and SYGVKD. Unmatched junction bases numbered 8, after V lost 5 bases and J lost 6 bases. Written as DNA, the CDR3 is TGTGCCATCAGTCGGCCGGGACAGGGTGGCAATGAGCAGTTCTTC. This sequence encodes CAISRPGQGGNEQFF.

The rearrangement uses TRBV18 and TRBJ1-1, with D perhaps TRBD1 (6 bases). The V end lost 3 bases, the J end lost 1 base, and 15 bases lay between the germline ends. CDR1 KGHSH and CDR2 LQKENI come from the germline V gene. This CDR3 has 16 amino acids. This CDR3 reads CASSPQIGTPNTEAFF. The CDR3, as DNA: TGTGCCAGCTCACCGCAGATCGGGACACCGAACACTGAAGCTTTCTTT.

This sequence joins TRBV9 and TRBJ2-1; D possibly corresponds to TRBD2 (7 bases). The germline V gene encodes CDR1 SGDLS and CDR2 YYNGEE. The CDR3 has 16 amino acids. V was clipped by 4 bases and J by 0 bases, with 14 bases between them. CDR3 sequence reads: CASSPRGASSYNEQFF. As DNA, the CDR3 is TGTGCCAGCAGCCCTCGGGGGGCCAGCTCCTACAATGAGCAGTTCTTC.

This clone was picked up one time. This chain links TRBV27 with TRBJ2-1; 7 bases map to TRBD2. The V gene's germline CDR1 is MNHEY and CDR2 SMNVEV (reference sequence). V lost 5 bases, J lost 3 bases, and 4 bases stayed unmatched. This CDR3 has 14 amino acids. In nucleotides, the CDR3 is TGTGCCAGCAGTAGGACTAGTCTCTACAATGAGCAGTTCTTC. Encoded protein: CASSRTSLYNEQFF.

The J gene is TRBJ1-5, the V gene TRBV7-9, with D hard to call. CDR3 length: 14 residues. Germline V gene sequence: CDR1 SEHNR, CDR2 FQNEAQ (reference sequence). V lost 0 bases and J 3 bases, leaving 6 bases between the germline ends. The CDR3 is CASSLAADNQPQHF. CDR3 DNA: TGTGCCAGCAGCTTAGCAGCTGACAATCAGCCCCAGCATTTT.